This passage covers 8 T cell receptor beta chains from one sample sequenced in a study of T cell repertoires in ileal Crohn's disease. Profiling relied on immunoSEQ multiplex PCR, and the TCRdb table lists in-frame clones only, not all of them. The sample comprises 4,000 or so clones, roughly 83% of which are singletons, and about 7% rests with the top ten. The sample comprised ileal tissue. These receptors were obtained from an adult with Crohn's disease.

This chain joins TRBV7-9 and TRBJ1-1; the D is unclear. The CDR3 has 14 residues. V was clipped by 7 bases and J by 4 bases, with 16 bases between them. CDR1 is SEHNR, CDR2 FQNEAQ, per germline (reference sequence). CDR3 protein: CASTFSATGTEAFF. The CDR3 DNA reads TGTGCCAGCACCTTCTCCGCTACGGGCACTGAAGCTTTCTTT.

The chain combines TRBV10-3 with TRBJ2-7, with 8 bases fitting TRBD1. The CDR3 loop spans 14 amino acids. CDR1 and CDR2 (germline): ENHRY, SYGVKD. With 5 bases clipped from V and 4 bases from J, the junction kept 7 bases outside the gene matches. The chain's CDR3 is CAISTGTGGYEQYF. In DNA, the CDR3 is TGTGCCATCAGTACCGGGACAGGTGGGTACGAGCAGTACTTC.

This clone appeared a few times. CDR3 protein: CASSEQGGAEAFF. The CDR3 bases are TGTGCCAGCAGTGAACAGGGTGGGGCTGAAGCTTTCTTT. The V gene is TRBV2, the J gene TRBJ1-1; D might be TRBD1 (5 bases). Per germline, CDR1 SNHLY and CDR2 FYNNEI. This CDR3 has 13 residues. With 2 bases removed from V and 6 bases from J, the gap between germline ends came to 10 bases.

The chain employs TRBV18 and TRBJ2-7, with 8 bases aligning to TRBD1. The CDR3 has 15 amino acids. Losses at the gene ends were 3 bases for V and 7 bases for J; bases not matched to a gene: 11. Germline V lookup: CDR1 KGHSH, CDR2 LQKENI. CDR3 loop: CASSPKTGASEEQYF. For the CDR3, the DNA is TGTGCCAGCTCACCGAAGACAGGGGCCTCGGAAGAGCAGTACTTC.

The DNA for the CDR3 is TGTGCCAGCAGCTTAGACCAGGGGGCGAAGACTGAAGCTTTCTTT. Protein: CASSLDQGAKTEAFF. The J gene is TRBJ1-1, the V gene TRBV11-2; TRBD1 agrees at 8 bases. Germline values: CDR1 SGHAT, CDR2 FQNNGV. The junction had 5 bases not matched to a gene; V was cut back by 0 bases and J by 5 bases. The CDR3 runs 15 residues.

The chain combines TRBV10-3 with TRBJ2-3; 7 bases agree with TRBD1. This CDR3 region has 14 residues. J gave up 4 bases and V 4 bases, and 5 bases lay outside the gene matches. Germline CDR1 ENHRY, CDR2 SYGVKD. The CDR3 here is CAISAYDRADTQYF. In DNA, the CDR3 is TGTGCCATCAGTGCTTATGACAGGGCAGATACGCAGTATTTT.

The CDR3 loop reads CASSLVDRGYQNTEAFF. Written as DNA, the CDR3 is TGTGCCAGCAGCTTAGTAGATCGAGGTTATCAGAACACTGAAGCTTTCTTT. This chain connects TRBV7-9 to TRBJ1-1, with D uncertain. The CDR3 is 17 residues long. The V gene's germline CDR1 is SEHNR and CDR2 FQNEAQ (reference sequence). V lost 1 base to trimming and J lost 1 base, with 16 bases between them.

The chain couples TRBV7-9 to TRBJ1-1; D might be TRBD1 (5 bases). There are 13 residues in the CDR3. Per the germline V gene, CDR1 is SEHNR and CDR2 is FQNEAQ (reference sequence). V lost 0 bases and J 12 bases, leaving 14 bases between the germline ends. CDR3 DNA sequence: TGTGCCAGCAGCTTAGCGAACGGAAGGGGTACTTTCTTT. This translates into CASSLANGRGTFF.